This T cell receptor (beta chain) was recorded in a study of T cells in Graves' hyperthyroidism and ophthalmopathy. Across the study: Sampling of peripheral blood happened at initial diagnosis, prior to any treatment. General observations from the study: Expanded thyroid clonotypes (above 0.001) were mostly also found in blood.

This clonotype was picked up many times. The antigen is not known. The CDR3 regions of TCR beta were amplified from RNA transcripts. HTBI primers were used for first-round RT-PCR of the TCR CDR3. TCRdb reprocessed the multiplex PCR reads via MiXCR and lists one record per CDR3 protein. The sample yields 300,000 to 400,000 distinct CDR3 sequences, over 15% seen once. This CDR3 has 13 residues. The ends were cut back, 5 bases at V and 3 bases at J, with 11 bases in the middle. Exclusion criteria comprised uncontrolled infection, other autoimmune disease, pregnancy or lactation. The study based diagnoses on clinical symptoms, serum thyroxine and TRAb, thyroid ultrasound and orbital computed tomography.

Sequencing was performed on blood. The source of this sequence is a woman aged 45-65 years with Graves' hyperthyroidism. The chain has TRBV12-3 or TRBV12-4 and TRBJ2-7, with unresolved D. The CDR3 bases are TGTGCCAGCAGTCCGGCGGAAGGCTACGAGCAGTACGTC. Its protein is CASSPAEGYEQYV.